These 19 T cell receptor beta chains were all obtained from the same sample, sequenced in a study of response to subunit inactivated influenza vaccine. MiXCR, applied by TCRdb to the RT-PCR reads, yields one record per CDR3 protein. The sample holds about 780,000 distinct CDR3 sequences, under 20% seen once. Sample: PBMCs from blood, taken approximately 5 days after vaccination. These receptor sequences come from a man aged 45-65 years who received an inactivated influenza vaccine.

The CDR3 here is CASSPRRGDRGNNEQFF. The CDR3 DNA reads as TGTGCCAGCAGCCCCCGACGTGGGGACAGGGGGAACAATGAGCAGTTCTTC. The genes are TRBV11-2 and TRBJ2-1; 11 nucleotides agree with TRBD1. With V trimmed by 5 bases and J by 5 bases, 11 bases remained unmatched. Germline V gives CDR1 SGHAT, CDR2 FQNNGV. The CDR3 has 17 amino acids.

The rearrangement joins TRBV11-2 to TRBJ2-5, with D maybe TRBD1 (6 bases). Trimming stripped 7 bases from V and 2 bases from J, with 17 bases between. The germline gives CDR1 SGHAT, CDR2 FQNNGV. CDR3 length: 15 amino acids. The CDR3 region has the DNA TGTGCCAGCACCTCCGCGAACAGGGATCAAGAGACCCAGTACTTC. This sequence encodes CASTSANRDQETQYF.

The genes are TRBV5-1 and TRBJ2-7; D possibly matches TRBD1 or TRBD2 (6 bases each). The CDR3 is 17 amino acids. Trimming took off 1 base at V and 6 bases at J, with 23 bases between the two ends. Germline values: CDR1 SGHRS, CDR2 YFSETQ. The CDR3 spells CASSLMGPTGALGEQYF. The CDR3 DNA is TGCGCCAGCAGCTTGATGGGCCCTACGGGGGCCCTCGGCGAGCAGTACTTC.

This clonotype was counted between two and nine times. The V gene is TRBV12-3 or TRBV12-4, the J gene TRBJ1-2; D gene unclear. The V end was cut by 4 bases, the J end by 4 bases, with 16 bases between. The CDR3 runs to 15 residues. The CDR3 sequence is CASSWSPSPAYGYTF. The CDR3 coding sequence is TGTGCCAGCAGTTGGTCCCCCTCCCCGGCCTATGGCTACACCTTC.

The table lists this clonotype with a few counts. The rearrangement joins TRBV29-1 to TRBJ2-5; a possible D gene is TRBD2 (6 bases). The germline V gene has CDR1 SQVTM and CDR2 ANQGSEA. CDR3 length: 14 residues. V lost 2 bases and J 1 base, leaving 11 bases between the germline ends. The CDR3, as DNA: TGCAGCGTTGAACGGGGCGGGGTCCAAGAGACCCAGTACTTC. It codes for CSVERGGVQETQYF.

This sequence joins TRBV20-1 and TRBJ2-1, with 12 bases identical to TRBD2. This CDR3 has 14 residues. Germline CDR1 reads DFQATT; CDR2 reads SNEGSKA (reference sequence). Trimming at V came to 4 bases and at J to 10 bases, leaving 8 bases not matched to a gene. CDR3 region: CSAKTRLAGAEQFF. In DNA form, the CDR3 reads TGCAGTGCTAAAACACGACTAGCGGGGGCCGAGCAGTTCTTC.

The chain is built from TRBV5-1 and TRBJ1-2, with a tentative D call TRBD1 (6 bases). Germline V gene data show CDR1 as SGHRS and CDR2 as YFSETQ. Trimming removed 0 bases from V and 4 bases from J, with 13 bases in between. The CDR3 has 15 amino acids. The CDR3 DNA reads as TGCGCCAGCAGCTTGGGGCCAACAGGGATCTATGGCTACACCTTC. Its translation: CASSLGPTGIYGYTF.

The J gene is TRBJ2-4, the V gene TRBV3-1, with D uncertain. This CDR3 spans 12 amino acids. Germline V gene sequence: CDR1 LGHDT, CDR2 YNNKEL (reference sequence). V was cut by 0 bases and J by 10 bases, with 7 bases left in between. CDR3 nucleotides: TGTGCCAGCAGCCAAGATGTGGGAATTCAGTACTTC. Amino acids: CASSQDVGIQYF.

This clonotype was observed a handful of times. The rearrangement uses TRBV4-3 and TRBJ2-2; D unclear. The CDR3 sequence is 13 residues long. The germline V and J ends were trimmed by 8 bases and 1 base, with 8 bases remaining between them. The germline gives CDR1 LGHNA, CDR2 YSLEER. The CDR3, as DNA: TGCGCCAGCGCTTCAGAGAACACCGGGGAGCTGTTTTTT. Amino acid sequence: CASASENTGELFF.

The chain has TRBV4-3 and TRBJ2-2, with D possibly matching TRBD1 (6 bases). Germline CDR1 LGHNA, CDR2 YSLEER. This CDR3 contains 18 residues. With 2 bases removed from V and 7 bases from J, the gap between germline ends came to 23 bases. The chain's CDR3 is CASSQPTPGQYVGGELFF. The DNA of the CDR3 is TGCGCCAGCAGCCAACCAACCCCAGGACAGTACGTCGGCGGGGAGCTGTTTTTT.

The genes are TRBV9 and TRBJ2-3, with a weak D call TRBD1 (5 bases). This CDR3 is 14 amino acids long. Looked up from germline, CDR1 is SGDLS and CDR2 is YYNGEE. Trimming shortened V by 1 base and J by 0 bases, and 6 bases separated the two germline ends. DNA of the CDR3: TGTGCCAGCAGCGTACAGGGAAGCACAGATACGCAGTATTTT. Protein product: CASSVQGSTDTQYF.

This clonotype was counted only a few times. The rearrangement uses TRBV20-1 and TRBJ1-5; TRBD1 might be the D (5 bases). Trimming took 6 bases from V and 0 from J, leaving 15 bases between them. Germline V gene sequence: CDR1 DFQATT, CDR2 SNEGSKA (reference sequence). The CDR3 totals 15 residues. The CDR3 protein is CSAPDGGYSNQPQHF. The CDR3 DNA is TGCAGTGCCCCGGACGGGGGATATAGCAATCAGCCCCAGCATTTT.

This clonotype has a handful of counts. The gene calls are TRBV5-1 and TRBJ2-3; 8 bases agree with TRBD1. After removal of 4 bases from V and 4 bases from J, the junction contained 26 bases not matched to a gene. The CDR3 contains 21 residues. Germline V gives CDR1 SGHRS, CDR2 YFSETQ. The CDR3 sequence is CASSPSPGQETIRLRADTQYF. CDR3 coding DNA: TGCGCCAGCAGCCCCTCCCCGGGACAGGAGACGATCCGGCTCAGGGCAGATACGCAGTATTTT.

This clonotype occurred a few times. The J gene is TRBJ2-1, the V gene TRBV15, with 9 nucleotides matching TRBD2. The CDR3 length is 15 residues. CDR1 and CDR2 (germline): LNHNV, YYDKDF (reference sequence). V shed 0 bases, J shed 9 bases, and the junction held 6 bases outside the gene matches. CDR3 protein: CATSRDSSGKGEQFF. As DNA, the CDR3 is TGTGCCACCAGCAGAGATTCTAGCGGGAAGGGTGAGCAGTTCTTC.

V and J are TRBV7-3 and TRBJ2-1, with unresolved D. The length of the CDR3 is 13 residues. V gave up 0 bases and J gave up 7 bases, with 7 bases separating them. Germline CDR1 is SGHTA and CDR2 is FQGTGA. The DNA of the CDR3 is TGTGCCAGCAGCTTAACAGCTCAAAATGAGCAGTTCTTC. This gives the protein CASSLTAQNEQFF.

This clonotype was detected a few times. One junction end disagrees with the germline gene, perhaps due to a read error. This sequence joins TRBV7-7 and TRBJ2-1, with D possibly being TRBD1 (5 bases). Germline V gene data show CDR1 as SSHAT and CDR2 as FNYEAQ (reference sequence). This CDR3 comprises 16 residues. DNA of the CDR3: TGTGCTAGCAGCTTAAGGCAGGGCTCTCCTTACAATGAGCAGTTCTTC. It is translated as CASSLRQGSPYNEQFF. Supplemented by reference TRBV7-7 and TRBJ2-1, the full variable domain reads GAGVSQSPRYKVTKRGQDVTLRCDPISSHATLYWYQQALGQGPEFLTYFNYEAQPDKSGLPSDRFSAERPEGSISTLTIQRTEQRDSAMYRCASSLRQGSPYNEQFFGPGTRLTVL.

This clonotype was recorded a few times. This chain uses TRBV6-2 or TRBV6-3 with TRBJ2-4; the D is unclear. Between the trimmed V and J ends, which lost 2 bases and 1 base, there was a span of 6 bases. Germline V lookup: CDR1 MNHEY, CDR2 SVGEGT. This CDR3 region has 14 residues. The CDR3 DNA follows: TGTGCCAGCAGTTACCCCCAGGCCAAAAACATTCAGTACTTC. Translated, it gives CASSYPQAKNIQYF.

This clonotype was detected only a few times. The chain combines TRBV4-2 with TRBJ1-1, with no clear D. Germline V gene sequence: CDR1 LGHNA, CDR2 YNFKEQ. With 0 bases removed from V and 0 bases from J, the gap between germline ends came to 11 bases. The CDR3 spans 16 residues. The CDR3 sequence is CASSQDPGRLNTEAFF. The CDR3 DNA follows: TGTGCCAGCAGCCAAGATCCGGGGAGATTGAACACTGAAGCTTTCTTT.

This clonotype occurred many times. The V gene is TRBV5-6, the J gene TRBJ1-1, with TRBD1 as a possible D gene (5 bases). The V gene lost 5 bases and the J gene lost 3 bases, with 8 bases spanning the gap. Germline CDR1 and CDR2: SGHDT and YYEEEE. This CDR3 is built from 12 residues. This CDR3 is CASRWGDTEAFF. CDR3 DNA: TGTGCCAGCAGATGGGGGGACACTGAAGCTTTCTTT.